The clone carrying this TCR beta chain was seen once. Antigen specificity is unknown. The V end lost 5 bases, the J end lost 1 base, and 11 bases lay between the germline ends. Germline V CDR1 and CDR2: SNHLY, FYNNEI. CDR3 size: 15 residues. This record comes from a study of cytomegalovirus exposure and HLA in healthy donors. The donors were in the 120-subject validation cohort, distinct from the approximately 670-subject first cohort. Sequencing was performed with immunoSEQ multiplex PCR; in TCRdb, only in-frame clones are kept and a portion is missing. The sample has some 330,000 clones; 86% are singletons. Study findings and constraints: In vitro experiments confirmed that a few CMV-associated chains were specific for CMV antigens. The classifier reportedly diagnosed cytomegalovirus status with high specificity and sensitivity. The study recorded some 160 TCR beta chains that were cytomegalovirus-associated.

The receptor was isolated from a woman aged 18-35 years in good health and CMV-seronegative. The sample consisted of PBMCs. The genes are TRBV2 and TRBJ2-2; D might be TRBD1 (5 bases). The CDR3 here is CASSRDSLNTGELFF. In DNA form, the CDR3 reads TGTGCCAGCAGTAGAGACAGCCTGAACACCGGGGAGCTGTTTTTT.